The clone carrying this T cell receptor (beta chain) was detected only a few times. Its specificity is not known. This sample was included in a study of beta chain features in type 1 diabetes. Regarding the study as a whole: Patients' naive, central memory and Treg TCRB repertoires seemed closer to one another than those of healthy donors.

Germline values: CDR1 LNHDA, CDR2 SQIVND (reference sequence). V was trimmed by 3 bases and J by 5 bases, leaving 11 bases between them. The CDR3 spans 14 residues. TCRB transcripts that were expressed got sequenced, as all of the isolated RNA had been reverse transcribed. The assay was immunoSEQ multiplex PCR, and TCRdb's table has in-frame clones only and misses some. The sample shows some 150,000 clones, 6.9% of them seen only once. The chain links TRBV19 to TRBJ2-1, with a weak D call TRBD2 (5 bases). The source of this sequence is a woman younger than 45 in good health. Sample: central memory CD4+ T cells from blood. CDR3 in amino acids: CASSMSGRNNEQFF. CDR3 bases: TGTGCCAGTAGTATGAGCGGTCGGAACAATGAGCAGTTCTTC.